This TCR beta chain comes out of a study of CD8+ T cells in alopecia areata. Study-level findings and limits: An increase in clonality over normal scalp was evident in lesional scalp, especially alopecia totalis/universalis.

Treatment given: oral pan-JAK inhibitor, 5-10 mg twice daily. RNA was extracted and reverse transcribed into cDNA as the sequencing template. Generated by immunoSEQ multiplex PCR, the TCRdb table keeps only in-frame clones and is missing some. This table has 200,000 to 250,000 clones, 64% appearing once. Trimming cost V 6 bases and J 2 bases, with 16 bases left between them. There are 15 residues in the CDR3. CDR1 LNHDA and CDR2 SQIVND come from the germline V gene (reference sequence). In regard to this clone: Its antigen is currently unknown.

This sample comprised CD4+ T cells sorted from blood, obtained at week 4, from a patient treated with tofacitinib. This TCR was recovered from a human donor with alopecia areata. This chain joins TRBV19 and TRBJ1-1; a possible D gene is TRBD1 (6 bases). The DNA for the CDR3 is TGTGCCAGTAGACCCATTAGGGGGGCTAACACTGAAGCTTTCTTT. This gives the protein CASRPIRGANTEAFF.